This is a list of T cell receptor beta chains from one sample in a study of OX40 agonist ivuxolimab in advanced cancers. The assay was immunoSEQ multiplex PCR, and TCRdb's table has in-frame clones only and misses some. This sample has 60,000 to 85,000 clones, with 65% to 90% found just once. Sequencing was performed on CD4+ or CD8+ T cells sorted from blood, taken in a trial of the OX40 agonist ivuxolimab. The receptors stem from an adult with an advanced solid tumor such as melanoma, head and neck, liver or kidney cancer. Both conserved end residues are part of each CDR3. The D gene is left open where the match is weak. Size is stated for part of the rows, as once, few or many counts, or as a class when the clone is expanded.

j_call: TRBJ1-6
clone_size: -
d_call: TRBD1
v_call: TRBV19
cdr3_nt: TGTGCCAGTAGTCATAGGGGTGCTGGGACAGGGGTAACCCTCCACTTT
cdr3_aa: CASSHRGAGTGVTLHF

j_call: TRBJ2-7
clone_size: -
d_call: -
v_call: TRBV2
cdr3_nt: TGTGCCAGCTCTCGATGGGACGCCTCCTACGAGCAGTACTTC
cdr3_aa: CASSRWDASYEQYF

j_call: TRBJ1-2
clone_size: -
d_call: TRBD1
v_call: TRBV6-5
cdr3_nt: TGTGCCAGCAGTTACTCAGAGGGGACAGTCTCTTTTGGCTACACCTTC
cdr3_aa: CASSYSEGTVSFGYTF

j_call: TRBJ2-3
clone_size: -
d_call: -
v_call: TRBV6-1
cdr3_nt: TGTGCCAGCAGTGATCGTATAGGGTTGATACCAGATACGCAGTATTTT
cdr3_aa: CASSDRIGLIPDTQYF

j_call: TRBJ2-7
clone_size: -
d_call: TRBD1
v_call: TRBV6-5
cdr3_nt: TGTGCCAGCAGCCCCGGGACAGGGAGTGACGAGCAGTACTTC
cdr3_aa: CASSPGTGSDEQYF

j_call: TRBJ1-6
clone_size: -
d_call: -
v_call: TRBV6-1
cdr3_nt: TGTGCCAGCAGTGTAGGGGTCCTCACTCTCCACTTT
cdr3_aa: CASSVGVLTLHF

j_call: TRBJ2-6
clone_size: -
d_call: -
v_call: TRBV15
cdr3_nt: TGTGCCACCAGCAGAGATAGTGGGTCTGGGGCCAACGTCCTGACTTTC
cdr3_aa: CATSRDSGSGANVLTF

j_call: TRBJ2-1
clone_size: -
d_call: -
v_call: TRBV7-8
cdr3_nt: TGTGCCAGCAGTAGGTGGGGGCAAGATGAGCAGTTCTTC
cdr3_aa: CASSRWGQDEQFF

j_call: TRBJ2-1
clone_size: -
d_call: TRBD1
v_call: TRBV7-9
cdr3_nt: TGTGCCAGCACCCCCGGGACAGCAAGACGAAACAATGAGCAGTTCTTC
cdr3_aa: CASTPGTARRNNEQFF

j_call: TRBJ1-5
clone_size: once
d_call: -
v_call: TRBV9
cdr3_nt: TGTGCCAGCAGCGTGAATAGCAATCAGCCCCAGCATTTT
cdr3_aa: CASSVNSNQPQHF

j_call: TRBJ2-5
clone_size: -
d_call: -
v_call: TRBV7-9
cdr3_nt: TGTGCCAGCAAAGAGTCCAGGACAGACTACACCCAAGAGACCCAGTACTTC
cdr3_aa: CASKESRTDYTQETQYF

j_call: TRBJ1-2
clone_size: -
d_call: TRBD1
v_call: TRBV12-5
cdr3_nt: TGTGCTAGTGGTTTGCTCCCCCAGGGGGGGACCTCTAACTATGGCTACACCTTC
cdr3_aa: CASGLLPQGGTSNYGYTF

j_call: TRBJ2-7
clone_size: -
d_call: -
v_call: TRBV4-2
cdr3_nt: TGTGCCAGCAGCCAAGACCCGGAGCCCTACGGGTCCTACGAGCAGTACTTC
cdr3_aa: CASSQDPEPYGSYEQYF

j_call: TRBJ2-7
clone_size: -
d_call: TRBD1
v_call: TRBV11-2
cdr3_nt: TGTGCCAGCAGCTTTGGACAGGCGTCCTACGAGCAGTACTTC
cdr3_aa: CASSFGQASYEQYF

j_call: TRBJ2-7
clone_size: -
d_call: -
v_call: TRBV27
cdr3_nt: TGTGCCAGCAGACTACTCTACAGCTCCTACGAGCAGTACTTC
cdr3_aa: CASRLLYSSYEQYF

j_call: TRBJ1-2
clone_size: -
d_call: -
v_call: TRBV19
cdr3_nt: TGTGCCAGTAGTATTTCAGGGGCCTATGGCTACACCTTC
cdr3_aa: CASSISGAYGYTF

j_call: TRBJ1-2
clone_size: -
d_call: TRBD1
v_call: TRBV27
cdr3_nt: TGTGCCAGCAGAAGCGACAGGGGGGCCATCTATGGCTACACCTTC
cdr3_aa: CASRSDRGAIYGYTF

j_call: TRBJ2-1
clone_size: -
d_call: -
v_call: TRBV9
cdr3_nt: TGTGCCAGCAGCGTAGTCCTGTACAATGAGCAGTTCTTC
cdr3_aa: CASSVVLYNEQFF

j_call: TRBJ1-2
clone_size: -
d_call: -
v_call: TRBV18
cdr3_nt: TGTGCCAGCTCACCACCGTCGAGTCGGGGGCGCGACTATGGCTACACCTTC
cdr3_aa: CASSPPSSRGRDYGYTF

j_call: TRBJ1-1
clone_size: medium-sized
d_call: -
v_call: TRBV19
cdr3_nt: TGTGCCAGTAGTAGGACAGCGGCCCCGAACACTGAAGCTTTCTTT
cdr3_aa: CASSRTAAPNTEAFF

j_call: TRBJ2-3
clone_size: -
d_call: TRBD2
v_call: TRBV30
cdr3_nt: TGTGCCTGGAGTGTACTAGCGGCAATCACAGATACGCAGTATTTT
cdr3_aa: CAWSVLAAITDTQYF

j_call: TRBJ2-7
clone_size: -
d_call: -
v_call: TRBV4-2
cdr3_nt: TGTGCCAGCAGCCAAGGAGGTTCCACGGGAGAGCAGTACTTC
cdr3_aa: CASSQGGSTGEQYF

j_call: TRBJ2-7
clone_size: -
d_call: -
v_call: TRBV2
cdr3_nt: TGTGCCAGCAGTGAGTCCCAGGGATGGTATGAGCAGTACTTC
cdr3_aa: CASSESQGWYEQYF

j_call: TRBJ1-2
clone_size: once
d_call: TRBD1
v_call: TRBV6-5
cdr3_nt: TGTGCCAGCAGCCAGACAGGGAACTATGGCTACACCTTC
cdr3_aa: CASSQTGNYGYTF

j_call: TRBJ2-5
clone_size: -
d_call: -
v_call: TRBV29-1
cdr3_nt: TGCAGCGTTGAGAGGGAGTCCCAGTACTTC
cdr3_aa: CSVERESQYF

j_call: TRBJ1-1
clone_size: -
d_call: TRBD1
v_call: TRBV6-5
cdr3_nt: TGTGCCAGCAGGCTGGGACAGTTGAACACTGAAGCGCTCTTT
cdr3_aa: CASRLGQLNTEALF

j_call: TRBJ1-3
clone_size: -
d_call: -
v_call: TRBV12-5
cdr3_nt: TGTGCTAGTGGTTTGGTTTCGAGCTCTGGAAACACCATATATTTT
cdr3_aa: CASGLVSSSGNTIYF

j_call: TRBJ1-6
clone_size: -
d_call: -
v_call: TRBV18
cdr3_nt: TGTGCCAGCTCACCAACTAATTCACCCCTCCACTTT
cdr3_aa: CASSPTNSPLHF

j_call: TRBJ2-1
clone_size: -
d_call: TRBD1
v_call: TRBV19
cdr3_nt: TGTGCCAGCCATCCCCGGGACAGGGTCTACAATGAGCAGTTCTTC
cdr3_aa: CASHPRDRVYNEQFF

j_call: TRBJ1-2
clone_size: -
d_call: TRBD1
v_call: TRBV6-5
cdr3_nt: TGTGCCAGCAGTTACTCGAGGACAGGGCTTGGCTACACCTTC
cdr3_aa: CASSYSRTGLGYTF

j_call: TRBJ1-5
clone_size: -
d_call: -
v_call: TRBV19
cdr3_nt: TGTGCCAGTAGTATTCCCGGGGGAAACAATCAGCCCCAGCATTTT
cdr3_aa: CASSIPGGNNQPQHF

j_call: TRBJ2-1
clone_size: once
d_call: TRBD2
v_call: TRBV2
cdr3_nt: TGTGCCAGCAAAAAAGATTCGACTAGCAGCAATGAGCAGTTCTTC
cdr3_aa: CASKKDSTSSNEQFF

j_call: TRBJ1-1
clone_size: -
d_call: -
v_call: TRBV30
cdr3_nt: TGTGCCTGGGTTGGTGGACGATTGAACACTGAAGCTTTCTTT
cdr3_aa: CAWVGGRLNTEAFF

j_call: TRBJ2-7
clone_size: -
d_call: -
v_call: TRBV5-4
cdr3_nt: TGTGCCAGCAGCCGCCGTCGGGCCTCCTACGAGCAGTACTTC
cdr3_aa: CASSRRRASYEQYF

j_call: TRBJ2-5
clone_size: -
d_call: TRBD1
v_call: TRBV28
cdr3_nt: TGTGCCAGCAGTTTTACTGGGACAGGGAAAACCCAGTACTTC
cdr3_aa: CASSFTGTGKTQYF

j_call: TRBJ1-2
clone_size: medium-sized
d_call: TRBD1
v_call: TRBV29-1
cdr3_nt: TGCAGCGTTGCGGGGGTGACAGGGAACTATGGCTACACCTTC
cdr3_aa: CSVAGVTGNYGYTF

j_call: TRBJ1-1
clone_size: -
d_call: -
v_call: TRBV4-1
cdr3_nt: TGCGCCAGCAGCGTACCGGGCACTGAAGCTTTCTTT
cdr3_aa: CASSVPGTEAFF

j_call: TRBJ2-3
clone_size: -
d_call: TRBD2
v_call: TRBV19
cdr3_nt: TGTGCCAGTAGACCTAGCGGGGGCCGAACAGATACGCAGTATTTT
cdr3_aa: CASRPSGGRTDTQYF

j_call: TRBJ1-1
clone_size: -
d_call: -
v_call: TRBV21-1
cdr3_nt: TGTGCCAGCAGCAAGCGGGCGGAAAACACTGAAGCTTTCTTT
cdr3_aa: CASSKRAENTEAFF

j_call: TRBJ1-1
clone_size: -
d_call: -
v_call: TRBV7-2
cdr3_nt: TGTGCCAGCAGCTTGTCCCCCCCGGGGGCTTTCTTT
cdr3_aa: CASSLSPPGAFF

j_call: TRBJ2-5
clone_size: -
d_call: -
v_call: TRBV29-1
cdr3_nt: TGCAGCGTTGTCGCACCAGGGGAGACCCAGTACTTC
cdr3_aa: CSVVAPGETQYF

j_call: TRBJ2-6
clone_size: -
d_call: -
v_call: TRBV4-1
cdr3_nt: TGCGCCAGCAGCCAAGACCCCAAATCCACGTTTGGGGCCAACGTCCTGACTTTC
cdr3_aa: CASSQDPKSTFGANVLTF

j_call: TRBJ2-5
clone_size: -
d_call: -
v_call: TRBV5-1
cdr3_nt: TGCGCCAGCAGCCTACCACTAAGGGATCCTCAAGAGACCCAGTACTTC
cdr3_aa: CASSLPLRDPQETQYF

j_call: TRBJ2-3
clone_size: -
d_call: TRBD1
v_call: TRBV2
cdr3_nt: TGTGCCAGCACTCACAGGGGTATGAGCACAGATACGCAGTATTTT
cdr3_aa: CASTHRGMSTDTQYF

j_call: TRBJ2-5
clone_size: -
d_call: -
v_call: TRBV6-6
cdr3_nt: TGTGCCAGCAGCGCGGTCTCGGAGACCCAGTACTTC
cdr3_aa: CASSAVSETQYF

j_call: TRBJ1-1
clone_size: -
d_call: TRBD1
v_call: TRBV5-4
cdr3_nt: TGTGCCAGCAGCAGTCCAGGGGGGAACACTGAAGCTTTCTTT
cdr3_aa: CASSSPGGNTEAFF

j_call: TRBJ2-5
clone_size: once
d_call: -
v_call: TRBV7-9
cdr3_nt: TGTGCCAGCAGCGGCGAGCCATGGGGTGGCCTAGGGACCCAGTACTTC
cdr3_aa: CASSGEPWGGLGTQYF

j_call: TRBJ1-6
clone_size: few
d_call: -
v_call: TRBV30
cdr3_nt: TGTGCCTGGAGACAGACAGATTCACCCCTCCACTTT
cdr3_aa: CAWRQTDSPLHF